The sequence of this TCR beta chain was determined in a study of blood T cells in healthy people across ages. On the study more broadly: Every two T cells gave about one barcoded beta molecule via template switching. Overall study results and limits: The study found more naive CD4+ cells and higher diversity in long-lived than aged donors.

In the case of this clonotype: Its antigen is unknown.

Primed by a sample-barcoded 5' primer and a J-beta primer mix, a second PCR proceeded for 7 to 11 cycles. TCRdb re-derived calls from the 5' RACE reads in MiXCR, one entry per CDR3 protein. The sample records 780,000 or so distinct CDR3 sequences, around three fifths being singletons. Aged roughly 6 to 100, donors were systemically healthy Caucasians from Russia. CDR1 is SEHNR and CDR2 is FQNEAQ in the germline V gene (reference sequence). After removal of 1 base from V and 3 bases from J, the junction contained 7 bases not matched to a gene. The CDR3 runs 17 residues. The V gene is TRBV7-9, the J gene TRBJ2-1, with 9 bases that match TRBD1. Sequencing was done on a sample of blood. The TCR was taken from a man aged 40-49 years in good health. The DNA for the CDR3 is TGTGCCAGCAGCTTAGAACAGGGGGCACTAATCTACAATGAGCAGTTCTTC. It codes for CASSLEQGALIYNEQFF.